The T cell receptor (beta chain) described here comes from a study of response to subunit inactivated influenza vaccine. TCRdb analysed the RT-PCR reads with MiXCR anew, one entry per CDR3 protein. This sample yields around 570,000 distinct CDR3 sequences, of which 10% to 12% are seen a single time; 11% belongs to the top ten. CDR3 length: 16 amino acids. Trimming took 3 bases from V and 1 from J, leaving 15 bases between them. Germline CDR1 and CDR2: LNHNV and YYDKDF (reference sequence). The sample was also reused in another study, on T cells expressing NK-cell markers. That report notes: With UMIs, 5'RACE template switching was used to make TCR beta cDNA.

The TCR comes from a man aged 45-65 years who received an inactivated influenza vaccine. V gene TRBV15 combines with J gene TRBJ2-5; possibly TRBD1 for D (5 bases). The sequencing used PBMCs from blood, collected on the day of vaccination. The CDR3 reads CATSSALTVPQETQYF. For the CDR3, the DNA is TGTGCCACCAGCAGCGCGTTGACAGTGCCCCAAGAGACCCAGTACTTC.